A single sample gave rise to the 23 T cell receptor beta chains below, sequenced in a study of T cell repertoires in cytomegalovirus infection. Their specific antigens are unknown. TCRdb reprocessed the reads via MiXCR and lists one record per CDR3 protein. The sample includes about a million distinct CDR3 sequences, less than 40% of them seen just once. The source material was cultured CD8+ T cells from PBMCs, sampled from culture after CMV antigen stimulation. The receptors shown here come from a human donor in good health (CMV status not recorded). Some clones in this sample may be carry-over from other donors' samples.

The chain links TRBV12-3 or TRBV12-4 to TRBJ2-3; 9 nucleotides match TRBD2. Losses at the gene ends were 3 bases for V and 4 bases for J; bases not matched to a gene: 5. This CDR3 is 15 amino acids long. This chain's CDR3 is CASSFEAGGADTQYF. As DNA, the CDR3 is TGTGCCAGCAGTTTCGAGGCGGGGGGGGCAGATACGCAGTATTTT.

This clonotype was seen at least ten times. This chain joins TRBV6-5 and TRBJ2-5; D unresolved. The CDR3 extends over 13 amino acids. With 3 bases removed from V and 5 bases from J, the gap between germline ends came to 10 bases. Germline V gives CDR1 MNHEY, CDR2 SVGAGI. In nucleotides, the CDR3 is TGTGCCAGCAGTTATGGTTTGGGGGAGACCCAGTACTTC. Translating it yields CASSYGLGETQYF.

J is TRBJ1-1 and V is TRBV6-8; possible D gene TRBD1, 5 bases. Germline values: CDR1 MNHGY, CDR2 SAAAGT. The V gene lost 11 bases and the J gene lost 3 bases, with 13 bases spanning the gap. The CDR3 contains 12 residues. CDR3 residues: CAAGGWDTEAFF. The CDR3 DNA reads TGTGCCGCGGGGGGATGGGACACTGAAGCTTTCTTT.

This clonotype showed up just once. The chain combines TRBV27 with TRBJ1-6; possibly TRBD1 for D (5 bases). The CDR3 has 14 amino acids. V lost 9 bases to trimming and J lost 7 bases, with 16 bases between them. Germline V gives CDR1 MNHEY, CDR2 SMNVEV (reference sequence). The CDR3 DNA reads TGTGCCAGTACCTCAACACAGGAGAATTCACCCCTCCACTTT. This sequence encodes CASTSTQENSPLHF.

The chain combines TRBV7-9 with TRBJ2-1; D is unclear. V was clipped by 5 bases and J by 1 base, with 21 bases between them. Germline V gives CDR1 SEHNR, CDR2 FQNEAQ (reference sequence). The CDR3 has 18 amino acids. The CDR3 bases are TGTGCCAGCAGCCCGCCCATGGAGCCCTATGAATCCTACAATGAGCAGTTCTTC. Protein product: CASSPPMEPYESYNEQFF.

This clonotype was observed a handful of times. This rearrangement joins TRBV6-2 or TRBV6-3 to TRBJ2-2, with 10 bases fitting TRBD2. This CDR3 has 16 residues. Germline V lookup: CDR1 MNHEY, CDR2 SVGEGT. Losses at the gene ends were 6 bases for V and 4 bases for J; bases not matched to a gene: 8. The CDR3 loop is CASSLRLAGLTGELFF. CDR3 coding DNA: TGTGCCAGCAGCCTTCGACTAGCGGGCCTCACCGGGGAGCTGTTTTTT.

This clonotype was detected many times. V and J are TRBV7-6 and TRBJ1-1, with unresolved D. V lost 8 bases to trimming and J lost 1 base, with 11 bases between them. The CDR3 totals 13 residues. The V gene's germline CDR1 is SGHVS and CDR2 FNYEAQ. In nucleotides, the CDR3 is TGTGCCAGCGCCGAGTTACAGAACACTGAAGCTTTCTTT. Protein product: CASAELQNTEAFF.

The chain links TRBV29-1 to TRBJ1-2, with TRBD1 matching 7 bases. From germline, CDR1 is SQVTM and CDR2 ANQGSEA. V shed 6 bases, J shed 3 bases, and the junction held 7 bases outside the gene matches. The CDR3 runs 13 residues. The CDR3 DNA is TGCAGCGTGACAGGGTCGCGCGACTATGGCTACACCTTC. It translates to CSVTGSRDYGYTF.

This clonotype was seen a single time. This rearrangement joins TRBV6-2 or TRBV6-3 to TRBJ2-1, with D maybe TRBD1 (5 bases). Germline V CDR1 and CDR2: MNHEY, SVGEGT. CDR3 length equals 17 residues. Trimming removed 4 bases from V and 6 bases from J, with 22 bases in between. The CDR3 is CASSCSWRGRAFNEQFF. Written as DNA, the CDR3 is TGTGCCAGCAGTTGCTCTTGGCGCGGCAGGGCGTTCAATGAGCAGTTCTTC.

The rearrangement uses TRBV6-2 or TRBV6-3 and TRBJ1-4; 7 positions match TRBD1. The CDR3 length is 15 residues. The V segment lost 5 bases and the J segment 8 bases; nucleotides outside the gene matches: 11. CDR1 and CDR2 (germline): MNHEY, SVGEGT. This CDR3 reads CASSLYRGPEEKLFF. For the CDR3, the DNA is TGTGCCAGCAGTCTCTACAGGGGTCCGGAAGAAAAACTGTTTTTT.

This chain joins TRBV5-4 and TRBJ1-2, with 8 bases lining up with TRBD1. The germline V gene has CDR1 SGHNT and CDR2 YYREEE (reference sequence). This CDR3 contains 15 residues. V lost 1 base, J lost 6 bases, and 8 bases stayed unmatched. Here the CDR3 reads CASSLMGQELHGYTF. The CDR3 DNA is TGTGCCAGCAGCTTGATGGGACAGGAATTACATGGCTACACCTTC. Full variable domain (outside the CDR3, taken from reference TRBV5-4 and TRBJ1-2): ETGVTQSPTHLIKTRGQQVTLRCSSQSGHNTVSWYQQALGQGPQFIFQYYREEENGRGNFPPRFSGLQFPNYSSELNVNALELDDSALYLCASSLMGQELHGYTFGSGTRLTVV.

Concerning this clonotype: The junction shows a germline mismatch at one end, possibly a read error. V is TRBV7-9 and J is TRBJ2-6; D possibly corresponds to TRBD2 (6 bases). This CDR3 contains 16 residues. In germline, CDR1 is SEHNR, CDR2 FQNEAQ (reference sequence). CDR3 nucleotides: TGTGCCAGCAGCATCCCAGGGTACGGAGGGGCCAACATCCTGACTTTC. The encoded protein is CASSIPGYGGANILTF.

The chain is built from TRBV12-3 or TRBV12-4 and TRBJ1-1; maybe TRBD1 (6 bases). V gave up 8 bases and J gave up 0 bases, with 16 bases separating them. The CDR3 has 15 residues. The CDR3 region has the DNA TGTGCCAGCCTCTCCTACAGGGTCATGAACACTGAAGCTTTCTTT. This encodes CASLSYRVMNTEAFF.

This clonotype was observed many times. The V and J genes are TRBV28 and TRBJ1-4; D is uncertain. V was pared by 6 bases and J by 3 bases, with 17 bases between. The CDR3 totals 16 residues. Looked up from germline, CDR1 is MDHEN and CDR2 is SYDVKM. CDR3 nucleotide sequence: TGTGCCAGCAGCCGACGGGCCGCGGGGTCTAATGAAAAACTGTTTTTT. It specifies CASSRRAAGSNEKLFF.

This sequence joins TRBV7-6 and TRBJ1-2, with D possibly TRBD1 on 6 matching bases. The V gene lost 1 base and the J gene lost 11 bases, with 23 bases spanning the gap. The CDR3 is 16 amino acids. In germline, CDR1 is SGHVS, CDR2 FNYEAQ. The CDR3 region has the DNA TGTGCCAGCAGCTTAGATCGTGGACAGTCCGTCCGGCCTTACACCTTC. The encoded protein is CASSLDRGQSVRPYTF.

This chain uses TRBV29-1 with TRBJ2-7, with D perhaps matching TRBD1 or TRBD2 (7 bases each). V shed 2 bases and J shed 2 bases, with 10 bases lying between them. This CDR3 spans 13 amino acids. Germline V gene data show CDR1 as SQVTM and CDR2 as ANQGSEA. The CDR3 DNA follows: TGCAGCGTTGAACAGGGGGGGACCTACGAGCAGTACTTC. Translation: CSVEQGGTYEQYF.

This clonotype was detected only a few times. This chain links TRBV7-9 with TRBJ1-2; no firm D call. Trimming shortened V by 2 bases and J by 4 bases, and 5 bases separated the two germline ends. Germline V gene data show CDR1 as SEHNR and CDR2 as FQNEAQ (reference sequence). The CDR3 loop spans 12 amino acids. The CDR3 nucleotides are TGTGCCAGCAGCTTAAACTCCTATGGCTACACCTTC. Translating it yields CASSLNSYGYTF.

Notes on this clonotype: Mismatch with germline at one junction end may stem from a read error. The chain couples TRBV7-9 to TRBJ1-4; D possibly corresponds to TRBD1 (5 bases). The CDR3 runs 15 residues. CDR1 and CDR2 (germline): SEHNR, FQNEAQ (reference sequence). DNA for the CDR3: TGTGCCAACAGCTCATCCGGGGCCTATAATGAAAAACTGTTTTTT. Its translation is CANSSSGAYNEKLFF.

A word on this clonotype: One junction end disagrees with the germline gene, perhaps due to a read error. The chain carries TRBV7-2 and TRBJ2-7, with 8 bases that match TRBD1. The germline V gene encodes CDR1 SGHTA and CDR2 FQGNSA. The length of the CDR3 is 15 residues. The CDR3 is CANSLSDRVDYEQYF. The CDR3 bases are TGTGCCAACAGCTTATCGGACAGGGTGGACTACGAGCAGTACTTC. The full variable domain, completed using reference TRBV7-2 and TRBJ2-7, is GAGVSQSPSNKVTEKGKDVELRCDPISGHTALYWYRQSLGQGLEFLIYFQGNSAPDKSGLPSDRFSAERTGGSVSTLTIQRTQQEDSAVYLCANSLSDRVDYEQYFGPGTRLTVT.

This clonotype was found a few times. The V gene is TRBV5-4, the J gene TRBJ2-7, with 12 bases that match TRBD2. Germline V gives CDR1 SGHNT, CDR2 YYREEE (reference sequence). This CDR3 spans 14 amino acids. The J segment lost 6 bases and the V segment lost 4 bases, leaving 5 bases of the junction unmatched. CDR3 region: CASSAGLAGSEQYF. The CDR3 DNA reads TGTGCCAGCAGCGCGGGACTAGCGGGTTCCGAGCAGTACTTC.

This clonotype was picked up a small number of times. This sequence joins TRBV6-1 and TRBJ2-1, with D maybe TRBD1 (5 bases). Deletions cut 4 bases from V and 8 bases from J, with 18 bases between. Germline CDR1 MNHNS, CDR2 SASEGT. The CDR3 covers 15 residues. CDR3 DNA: TGTGCCAGCAGTGTCTGGACAACCACGATCGATGAGCAGTTCTTC. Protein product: CASSVWTTTIDEQFF.

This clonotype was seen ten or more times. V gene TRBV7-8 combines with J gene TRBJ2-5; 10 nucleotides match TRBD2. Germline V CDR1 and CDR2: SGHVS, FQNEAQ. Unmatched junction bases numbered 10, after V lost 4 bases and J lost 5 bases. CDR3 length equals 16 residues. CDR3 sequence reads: CASSYPSGGSGETQYF. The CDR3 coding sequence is TGTGCCAGCAGCTACCCTAGCGGGGGTTCTGGGGAGACCCAGTACTTC.

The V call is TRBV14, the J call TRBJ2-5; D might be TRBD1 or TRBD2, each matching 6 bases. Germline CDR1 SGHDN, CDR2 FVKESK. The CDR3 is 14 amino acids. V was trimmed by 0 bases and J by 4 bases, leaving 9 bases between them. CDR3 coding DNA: TGTGCCAGCAGCCAAGAAGAGGGGGGAGAGACCCAGTACTTC. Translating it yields CASSQEEGGETQYF. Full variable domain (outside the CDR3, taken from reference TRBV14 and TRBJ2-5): EAGVTQFPSHSVIEKGQTVTLRCDPISGHDNLYWYRRVMGKEIKFLLHFVKESKQDESGMPNNRFLAERTGGTYSTLKVQPAELEDSGVYFCASSQEEGGETQYFGPGTRLLVL.